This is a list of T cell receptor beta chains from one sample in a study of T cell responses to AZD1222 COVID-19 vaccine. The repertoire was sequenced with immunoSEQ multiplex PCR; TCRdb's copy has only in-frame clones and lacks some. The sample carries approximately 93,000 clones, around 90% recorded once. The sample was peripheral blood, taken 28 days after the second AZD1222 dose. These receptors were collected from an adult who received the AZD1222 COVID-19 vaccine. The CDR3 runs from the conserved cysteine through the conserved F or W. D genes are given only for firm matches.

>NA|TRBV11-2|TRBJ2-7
CASSLVYEQYF
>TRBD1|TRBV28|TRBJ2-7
CASSPTGDGYEQYF
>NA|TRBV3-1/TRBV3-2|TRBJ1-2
CASSPSGTGGYTF
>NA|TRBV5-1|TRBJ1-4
CASSLEEIQGGKLFF
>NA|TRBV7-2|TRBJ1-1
CASSLAAGDTEAFF
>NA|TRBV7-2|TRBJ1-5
CASSETGPNQPQHF
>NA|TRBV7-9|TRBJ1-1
CASSLDHSEAFF
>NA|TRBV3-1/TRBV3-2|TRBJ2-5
CASSQERVQETQYF
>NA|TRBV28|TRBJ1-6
CASHALDPSSYNSPLHF
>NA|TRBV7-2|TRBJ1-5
CASSLVNSWGDQPQHF
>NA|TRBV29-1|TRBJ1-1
CSVEENLDSEAFF
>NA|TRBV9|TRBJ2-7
CASSPRQSTYEQYF
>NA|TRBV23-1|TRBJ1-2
CASSQLKEGSGGYTF
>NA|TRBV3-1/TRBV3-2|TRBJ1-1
CASSQESEGTEAFF
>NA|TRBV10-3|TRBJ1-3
CAISEQSRADSGNTIYF
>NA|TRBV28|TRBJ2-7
CASSFFRGRAEQYF
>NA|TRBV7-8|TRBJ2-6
CASSFGVSGANVLTF
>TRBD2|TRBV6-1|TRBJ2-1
CASSEGLAGGPLTIEQFF
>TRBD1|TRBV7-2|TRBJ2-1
CASRDRGTNEQFF
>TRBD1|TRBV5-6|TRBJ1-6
CASSEDRGLNSPLHF
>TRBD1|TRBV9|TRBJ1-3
CASSVTRDRGLAGNTIYF
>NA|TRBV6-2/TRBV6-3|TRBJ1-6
CASSQTAYNSPLHF
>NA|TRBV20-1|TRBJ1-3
CSASAGVGNTIYF
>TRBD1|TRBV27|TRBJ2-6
CASGGQANPGANVLTF
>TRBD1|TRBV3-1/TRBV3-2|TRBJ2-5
CASSDGQGQETQYF
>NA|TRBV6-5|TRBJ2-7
CASSRGGLSFYEQYF
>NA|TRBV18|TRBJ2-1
CASSPGGGSYNKQFF